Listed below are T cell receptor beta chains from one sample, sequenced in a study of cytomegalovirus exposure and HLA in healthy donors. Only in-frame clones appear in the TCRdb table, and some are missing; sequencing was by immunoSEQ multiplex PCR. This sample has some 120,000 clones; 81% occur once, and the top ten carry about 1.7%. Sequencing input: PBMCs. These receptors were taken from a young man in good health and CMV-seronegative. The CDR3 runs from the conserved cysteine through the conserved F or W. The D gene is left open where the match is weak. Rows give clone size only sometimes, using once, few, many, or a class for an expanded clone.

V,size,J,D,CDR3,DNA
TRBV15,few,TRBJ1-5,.,CATSRSGQGSQPQHF,TGTGCCACCAGCAGATCTGGGCAGGGGAGTCAGCCCCAGCATTTT
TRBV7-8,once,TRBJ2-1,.,CASSSEQGSSNEQFF,TGTGCCAGCAGCTCAGAGCAGGGTTCCTCCAATGAGCAGTTCTTC
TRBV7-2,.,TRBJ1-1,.,CASSPLTEAFF,TGTGCCAGCAGCCCCTTAACTGAAGCTTTCTTT
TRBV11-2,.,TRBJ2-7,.,CASSTYGASSYEQYF,TGTGCCAGCAGCACGTATGGGGCGAGCTCCTACGAGCAGTACTTC
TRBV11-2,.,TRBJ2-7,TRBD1,CASSYGTVRYEQYF,TGTGCCAGCAGCTACGGGACAGTCCGCTACGAGCAGTACTTC
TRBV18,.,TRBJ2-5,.,CASSRQASGETQYF,TGTGCCAGCTCACGACAGGCTTCTGGAGAGACCCAGTACTTC
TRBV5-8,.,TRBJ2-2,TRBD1,CASSWEGQGPNTGELFF,TGTGCCAGCAGCTGGGAGGGACAGGGCCCCAACACCGGGGAGCTGTTTTTT
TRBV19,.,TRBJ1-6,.,CASTTDRLHSPLHF,TGTGCCAGTACTACCGACAGGCTTCATTCACCCCTCCACTTT
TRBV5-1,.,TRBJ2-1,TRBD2,CASSLGAGGPTEQFF,TGCGCCAGCAGCTTGGGGGCGGGGGGGCCCACTGAGCAGTTCTTC
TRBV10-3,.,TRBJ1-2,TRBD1,CAISDRAAGQPYTF,TGTGCCATCAGTGATAGGGCCGCGGGACAGCCGTACACCTTC
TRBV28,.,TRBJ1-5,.,CASSLNSPAGQPQHF,TGTGCCAGCAGTTTAAACAGCCCTGCAGGTCAGCCCCAGCATTTT
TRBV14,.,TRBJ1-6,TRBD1,CASSYRPTGVNSPLHF,TGTGCCAGCAGCTATAGACCCACAGGGGTTAATTCACCCCTCCACTTT
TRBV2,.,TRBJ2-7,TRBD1,CASSAYGTGVREQYF,TGTGCCAGCAGTGCATACGGGACAGGGGTTCGCGAGCAGTACTTC
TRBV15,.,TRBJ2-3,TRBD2,CATSRVVVTSGFTDTQYF,TGTGCCACCAGCAGAGTGGTGGTGACTAGCGGTTTCACAGATACGCAGTATTTT
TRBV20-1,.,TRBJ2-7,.,CSAKDSYEQYF,TGCAGTGCCAAGGACAGTTACGAGCAGTACTTC
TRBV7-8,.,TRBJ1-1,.,CASSLGAGTEAFF,TGTGCCAGCAGCTTAGGAGCGGGGACTGAAGCTTTCTTT
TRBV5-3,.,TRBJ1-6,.,CARSFRNEVRAQNSPLHF,TGTGCCAGAAGCTTCCGGAACGAAGTCAGGGCCCAAAATTCACCCCTCCACTTT
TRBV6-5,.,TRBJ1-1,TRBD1,CASSLQGRSGTEAFF,TGTGCCAGCAGCCTACAGGGGCGGAGTGGGACTGAAGCTTTCTTT